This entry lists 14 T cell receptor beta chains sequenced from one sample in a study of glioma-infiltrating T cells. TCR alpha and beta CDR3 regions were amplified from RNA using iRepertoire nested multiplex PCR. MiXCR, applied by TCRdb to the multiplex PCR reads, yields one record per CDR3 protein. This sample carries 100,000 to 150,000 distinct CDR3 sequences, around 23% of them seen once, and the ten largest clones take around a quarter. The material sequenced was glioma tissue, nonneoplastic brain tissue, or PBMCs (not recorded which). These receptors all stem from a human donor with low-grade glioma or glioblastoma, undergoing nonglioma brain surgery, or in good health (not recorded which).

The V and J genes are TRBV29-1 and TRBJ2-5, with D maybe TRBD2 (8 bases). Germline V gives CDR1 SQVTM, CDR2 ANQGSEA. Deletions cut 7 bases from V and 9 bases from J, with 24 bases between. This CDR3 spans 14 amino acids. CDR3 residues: CSAHRGAGARAQYF. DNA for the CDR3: TGCAGCGCCCACAGGGGAGCGGGGGCCCGGGCCCAGTACTTC.

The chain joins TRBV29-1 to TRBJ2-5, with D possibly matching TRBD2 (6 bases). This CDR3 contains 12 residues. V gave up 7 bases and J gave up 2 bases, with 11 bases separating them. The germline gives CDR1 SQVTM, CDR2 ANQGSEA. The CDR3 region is CSALSGQETQYF. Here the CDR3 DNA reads TGCAGCGCCCTCAGCGGGCAAGAGACCCAGTACTTC.

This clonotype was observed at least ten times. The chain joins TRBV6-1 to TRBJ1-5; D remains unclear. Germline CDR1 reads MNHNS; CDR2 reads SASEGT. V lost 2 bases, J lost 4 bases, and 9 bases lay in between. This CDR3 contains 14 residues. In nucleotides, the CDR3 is TGTGCCAGCAGTGAAAGGGCAGGTAATCAGCCCCAGCATTTT. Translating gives CASSERAGNQPQHF.

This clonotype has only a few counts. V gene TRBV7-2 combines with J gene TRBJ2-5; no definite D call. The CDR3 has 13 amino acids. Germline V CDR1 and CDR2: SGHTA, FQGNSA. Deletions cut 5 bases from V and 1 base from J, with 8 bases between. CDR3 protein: CASSRLRQETQYF. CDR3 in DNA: TGTGCCAGCAGCAGACTGCGCCAAGAGACCCAGTACTTC.

CDR3 protein: CASSPGTGKETQYF. In nucleotides, the CDR3 is TGTGCCAGCAGCCCTGGGACGGGTAAAGAGACCCAGTACTTC. This chain connects TRBV4-2 to TRBJ2-5; D possibly matches TRBD1 or TRBD2 (5 bases each). Germline V CDR1 and CDR2: LGHNA, YNFKEQ. Trimming removed 4 bases at V and 3 bases at J, with 12 bases between. The CDR3 is 14 residues long.

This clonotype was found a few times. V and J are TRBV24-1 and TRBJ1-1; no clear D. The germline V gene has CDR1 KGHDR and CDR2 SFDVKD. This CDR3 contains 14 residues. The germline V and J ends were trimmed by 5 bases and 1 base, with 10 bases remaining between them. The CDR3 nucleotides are TGTGCCACCAGTGCCGGGAATAGGAACACTGAAGCTTTCTTT. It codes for CATSAGNRNTEAFF.

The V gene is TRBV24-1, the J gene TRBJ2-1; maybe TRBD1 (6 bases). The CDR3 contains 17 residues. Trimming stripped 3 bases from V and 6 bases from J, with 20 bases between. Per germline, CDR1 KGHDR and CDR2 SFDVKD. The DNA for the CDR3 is TGTGCCACCAGTGATCCCCAGGGGTTATCACGGGTCAATGAGCAGTTCTTC. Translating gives CATSDPQGLSRVNEQFF.

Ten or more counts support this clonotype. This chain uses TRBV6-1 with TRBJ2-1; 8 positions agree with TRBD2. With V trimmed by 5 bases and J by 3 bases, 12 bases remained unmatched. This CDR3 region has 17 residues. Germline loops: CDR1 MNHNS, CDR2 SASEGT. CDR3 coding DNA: TGTGCCAGCAGTTTAGCGGGGACAACGTCCGGCTACAATGAGCAGTTCTTC. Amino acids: CASSLAGTTSGYNEQFF.

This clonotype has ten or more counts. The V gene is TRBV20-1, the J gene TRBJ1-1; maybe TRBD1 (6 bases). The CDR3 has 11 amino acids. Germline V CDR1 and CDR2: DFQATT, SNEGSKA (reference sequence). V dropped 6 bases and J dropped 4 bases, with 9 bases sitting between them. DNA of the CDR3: TGCAGTGCAAACAGGGTCACTGAAGCTTTCTTT. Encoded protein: CSANRVTEAFF.

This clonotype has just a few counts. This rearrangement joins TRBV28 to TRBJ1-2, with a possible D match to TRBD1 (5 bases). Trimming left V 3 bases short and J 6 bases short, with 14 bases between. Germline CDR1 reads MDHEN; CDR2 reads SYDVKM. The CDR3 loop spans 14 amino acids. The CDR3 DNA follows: TGTGCCAGCAGTTTCCCACGGGGGTTGGATGGCTACACCTTC. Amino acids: CASSFPRGLDGYTF.

The CDR3 reads CASSQDLGVAEAFF. CDR3 nucleotide sequence: TGTGCCAGCAGCCAAGATCTCGGGGTCGCCGAAGCTTTCTTT. J is TRBJ1-1 and V is TRBV14, with no clear D. With 0 bases removed from V and 8 bases from J, the gap between germline ends came to 13 bases. CDR1 SGHDN and CDR2 FVKESK come from the germline V gene. The CDR3 runs 14 residues.

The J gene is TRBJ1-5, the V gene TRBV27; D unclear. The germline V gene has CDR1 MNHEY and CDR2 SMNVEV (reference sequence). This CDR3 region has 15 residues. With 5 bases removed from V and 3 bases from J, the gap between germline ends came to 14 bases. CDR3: CASSPRGGNNQPQHF. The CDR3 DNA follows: TGTGCCAGCAGTCCCCGGGGAGGGAACAATCAGCCCCAGCATTTT.

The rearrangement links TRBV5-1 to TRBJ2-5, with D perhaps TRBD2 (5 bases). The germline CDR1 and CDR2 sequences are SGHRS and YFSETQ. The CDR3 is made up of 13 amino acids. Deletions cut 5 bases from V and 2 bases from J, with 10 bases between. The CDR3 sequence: CASSKLEQETQYF. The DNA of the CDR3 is TGCGCCAGCAGTAAACTAGAACAAGAGACCCAGTACTTC.

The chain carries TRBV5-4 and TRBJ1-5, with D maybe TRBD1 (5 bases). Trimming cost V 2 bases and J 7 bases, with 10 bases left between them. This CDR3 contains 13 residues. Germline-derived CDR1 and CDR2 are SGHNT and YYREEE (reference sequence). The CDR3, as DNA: TGTGCCAGCAGCTTCGGCAGGGACCAGCCCCAGCATTTT. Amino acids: CASSFGRDQPQHF.